This T cell receptor beta chain appears in the sequencing data of a study of blood T cell repertoires in COVID-19. Study-wide background: Samples came from the United States, Italy and Spain, spanning acute and convalescent COVID-19. PBMCs, B-cell-depleted T cells, or T cells provided the cDNA or gDNA that made up the material.

Original methodology: Cell counts per sample came from amplifying reference gene primers. Sequencing was performed with immunoSEQ multiplex PCR; in TCRdb, only in-frame clones are kept and a portion is missing. From that table come the V and J calls and clone size; the DNA was used to work out D and trimming. Of 200,000 or so clones in the sample, 65% to 90% were seen once. Germline V lookup: CDR1 SGHDN, CDR2 FVKESK. V lost 6 bases, J lost 1 base, and 10 bases stayed unmatched. The length of the CDR3 is 16 residues. Participants were aged about 18 to 89 years from about 25 US areas. The sequenced material came from PBMCs or T cells enriched from blood (not recorded which). The sequence was collected from a middle-aged woman with acute COVID-19. The rearrangement uses TRBV14 and TRBJ1-1; 8 bases are shared with TRBD1. The CDR3 DNA sequence: TGTGCCAGCAGTCTTCGGACAGGGCAGAAGAACACTGAAGCTTTCTTT. Its protein product is CASSLRTGQKNTEAFF.